A single sample is the source of the 9 T cell receptor beta chains below, sequenced in a study of beta chain features in type 1 diabetes. TCRB transcripts that were expressed got sequenced, as all of the isolated RNA had been reverse transcribed. Produced via immunoSEQ multiplex PCR; TCRdb's table is partial and in-frame only. The sample consists of over 700,000 clones, roughly 16% of them appearing once. The specimen sequenced was naive CD4+ T cells from blood. The receptors originated from a woman aged 18-29 years in good health.

This clone was counted only a few times. The rearrangement uses TRBV5-6 and TRBJ2-7; D is unclear. CDR1 is SGHDT and CDR2 is YYEEEE in the germline V gene. V was shortened by 4 bases and J by 7 bases, with 15 bases between the two germline ends. The CDR3 is made up of 13 amino acids. CDR3 DNA sequence: TGTGCCAGCAGCCGACCAGGATCGAGGGAGCAGTACTTC. Translation gives CASSRPGSREQYF.

V usage is TRBV2 and J usage is TRBJ1-2; D is uncertain. The germline V and J ends were trimmed by 7 bases and 1 base, with 10 bases remaining between them. Germline V gene sequence: CDR1 SNHLY, CDR2 FYNNEI. CDR3 length: 13 residues. CDR3 protein: CASMIGFNYGYTF. CDR3 nucleotides: TGTGCCAGCATGATTGGATTTAACTATGGCTACACCTTC.

The chain combines TRBV27 with TRBJ2-7, with 8 positions matching TRBD2. The trim removed 10 bases at V and 7 bases at J, leaving 12 bases unmatched. Germline values: CDR1 MNHEY, CDR2 SMNVEV (reference sequence). The CDR3 is 13 amino acids. The DNA of the CDR3 is TGTGCCACCGGGACTAGATCCTATGGGGAGCAGTACTTC. As protein: CATGTRSYGEQYF.

This clone was picked up a small number of times. The chain carries TRBV2 and TRBJ2-1, with TRBD2 matching 9 bases. With V trimmed by 8 bases and J by 0 bases, 5 bases remained unmatched. The CDR3 is 15 amino acids. Germline V CDR1 and CDR2: SNHLY, FYNNEI. DNA of the CDR3: TGTGCCAGCGAGGCAGCGGGAGGCTCCTACAATGAGCAGTTCTTC. Residues: CASEAAGGSYNEQFF.

The chain uses TRBV2 and TRBJ2-2; D is possibly TRBD2 (5 bases). This CDR3 has 14 residues. Trimming shortened V by 6 bases and J by 4 bases, and 12 bases separated the two germline ends. Germline CDR1 and CDR2: SNHLY and FYNNEI. The CDR3 reads CASRPGSPTGELFF. The CDR3 coding sequence is TGTGCCAGCAGGCCGGGGTCCCCCACCGGGGAGCTGTTTTTT.

The chain uses TRBV18 and TRBJ2-3; the D is unclear. V shed 1 base and J shed 5 bases, with 4 bases lying between them. This CDR3 spans 12 amino acids. From germline, CDR1 is KGHSH and CDR2 LQKENI. The CDR3 region has the DNA TGTGCCAGCTCACCACAGGAAGATACGCAGTATTTT. This sequence encodes CASSPQEDTQYF. The full variable domain, in which reference TRBV18 and TRBJ2-3 provide the parts outside the CDR3, is NAGVMQNPRHLVRRRGQEARLRCSPMKGHSHVYWYRQLPEEGLKFMVYLQKENIIDESGMPKERFSAEFPKEGPSILRIQQVVRGDSAAYFCASSPQEDTQYFGPGTRLTVL.

The chain joins TRBV19 to TRBJ2-3; TRBD2 matches 10 bases. The CDR3 length is 15 residues. CDR1 is LNHDA, CDR2 SQIVND, per germline (reference sequence). Trimming took 6 bases from V and 0 from J; bases not matched to a gene: 3. DNA for the CDR3: TGTGCCAGTAGGGCGACTAGCGGGAGCACAGATACGCAGTATTTT. Residues: CASRATSGSTDTQYF.

This clone appeared a single time. This rearrangement joins TRBV28 to TRBJ2-1, with TRBD1 matching 8 bases. CDR3 length: 19 residues. CDR1 and CDR2 (germline): MDHEN, SYDVKM. V dropped 2 bases and J dropped 7; count of bases not matched to a gene: 19. DNA for the CDR3: TGTGCCAGCAGTTTAGGGGCAGGGGGCAACAGCCATTATCGGAATGAGCAGTTCTTC. This sequence encodes CASSLGAGGNSHYRNEQFF.

There are a few counts of this clone. The chain joins TRBV19 to TRBJ2-7; 9 bases fit TRBD2. The CDR3 runs 14 residues. V was pared by 6 bases and J by 2 bases, with 5 bases of the junction left unmatched. The V gene's germline CDR1 is LNHDA and CDR2 SQIVND (reference sequence). In nucleotides, the CDR3 is TGTGCCAGTAGGGCAGCGGGAGGCCCCTACGAGCAGTACTTC. This sequence encodes CASRAAGGPYEQYF.